The clone carrying this T cell receptor beta chain was observed a few times. Its matching antigen is unknown. The CDR3 is 15 residues long. Germline V gives CDR1 SGHTA, CDR2 FQGNSA. V gave up 3 bases and J gave up 5 bases; unmatched junction bases: 6. A universal primer site came from template switching; cDNA carried unique molecular identifiers. TCRdb independently ran MiXCR on the 5' RACE reads; one entry per CDR3 protein. The sample yields just over 450,000 distinct CDR3 sequences, 14% seen once. This entry comes from a study of identical twins. General study findings and limits: Beta out-of-frame sequences showed weaker excess twin sharing. Some out-of-frame alpha sequences were shared by twins, and these showed excess low generation probability.

This sample also appeared in a second study, on yellow fever vaccine responses in identical twins.

This sequence originates from a woman aged 18 to 35 in good health. Sequenced sample: CD4+ T cells sorted from blood. The chain carries TRBV7-2 and TRBJ2-2, with 7 bases aligning to TRBD1. CDR3 bases: TGTGCCAGCAGCTTTCTGCCCAGGGGGACCGGGGAGCTGTTTTTT. Translating it yields CASSFLPRGTGELFF.